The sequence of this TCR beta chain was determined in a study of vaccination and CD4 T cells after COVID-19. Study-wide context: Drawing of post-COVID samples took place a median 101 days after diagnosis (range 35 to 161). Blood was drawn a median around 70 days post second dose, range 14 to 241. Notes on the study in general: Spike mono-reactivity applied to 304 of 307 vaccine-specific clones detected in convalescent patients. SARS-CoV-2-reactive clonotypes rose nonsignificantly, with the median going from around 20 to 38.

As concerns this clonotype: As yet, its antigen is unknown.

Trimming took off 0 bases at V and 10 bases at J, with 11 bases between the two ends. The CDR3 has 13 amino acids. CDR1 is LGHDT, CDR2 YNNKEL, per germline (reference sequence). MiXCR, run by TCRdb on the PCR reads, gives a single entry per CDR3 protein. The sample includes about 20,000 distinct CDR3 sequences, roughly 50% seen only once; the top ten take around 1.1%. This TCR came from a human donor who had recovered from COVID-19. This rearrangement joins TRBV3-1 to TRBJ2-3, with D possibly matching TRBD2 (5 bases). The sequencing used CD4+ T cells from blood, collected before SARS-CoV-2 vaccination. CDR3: CASSQDPGVAQYF. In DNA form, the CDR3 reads TGTGCCAGCAGCCAAGATCCCGGGGTCGCGCAGTATTTT.